One T cell receptor beta chain is described in this entry. No cognate antigen has been identified for it. No quality values exist for individual bases; no much larger clone is one base distant. At one collaborating source in Seattle, patients were enrolled during active infection and were followed longitudinally through the course of disease. Whole blood was collected in K2EDTA tubes by collaborating institutions according to the institutions' own protocols. For TCRbeta analysis, collaborators shipped samples as frozen whole blood, isolated PBMCs, or DNA extracted from either of those sample types. This specimen comes from a study of blood T cell repertoires in COVID-19 (dated by TCRdb to about 2020). For context, the study as a whole: Collaborator samples came from the United States, Italy and Spain and covered acute and convalescent phases of COVID-19. Samples came from the ongoing ImmuneRACE study (first 160 participants) plus 1,254 subjects from 6 global collaborators. The sample metadata nearly always contained a de-identified subject ID, COVID-19 status, age in years and sex. Deeply sampled blood TCRbeta repertoires from subjects exposed to, actively infected with, or recovered from COVID-19 were included in the dataset. The repertoires were released in a freely available public database intended as a resource for research on the immune response to SARS-CoV-2. The material from the prospective study consisted of cDNA or gDNA derived from T cells, B-cell-depleted T cells, or PBMCs. Where available, HLA class I and class II types were taken from metadata supplied by the sample provider and were not determined by assay-based typing. Broad study findings and their caveats: The quantity of clinical and demographic metadata differed by source and by participant and was supplied without curation.

The CDR3 sequence holds 15 residues, the cysteine and phenylalanine included. Just the 45-base CDR3 DNA is kept, in frame starting at base 1. V lost 2 bases and J lost 6 bases; the stretch between them is 14 bases long. Taken from the germline V gene (reference sequence), the CDR1 and CDR2 loops are SGHNT and YYREEE. TCRbeta CDR3 regions were amplified from genomic DNA using the immunoSEQ Assay, a bias-controlled multiplex PCR. On the study's bioinformatics: The number of nucleated cells in each sample was estimated by amplification of reference gene primers within the assay. Sequence reads were collapsed and filtered to measure the absolute abundance of every unique TCRbeta CDR3 rearrangement. For each sample, productive Simpson clonality was calculated by taking the square root of Simpson's diversity index across productive rearrangements. TCRdb re-hosts the immuneACCESS table, in-frame sequences only. Its copies lack some clones; in the studies checked, an unresolved V gene accounts for under half of them, and the cause for the rest is not known. The DNA gave D and trimming, while V, J and clone size come from that table. This sample holds about 350,000 clones; 89% were observed only once. The top ten constitute less than 5% of the sample.

The clonotype originates from a woman aged 55-70 years with COVID-19, enrolled during active disease. The sample consisted of peripheral blood. The sequence joins TRBV5-4 to TRBJ2-2, with a tentative D gene TRBD2 over 5 matching bases. The CDR3 in this case is CASSFPSLEAGELFF. DNA sequence: TGTGCCAGCAGCTTCCCATCGTTGGAGGCCGGGGAGCTGTTTTTT.